This T cell receptor (beta chain) was recovered during a study of blood T cell repertoires in COVID-19. Study details: Nucleic acid was either cDNA or gDNA, and it came from T cells, B-cell-depleted T cells, or PBMCs.

The table came from immunoSEQ multiplex PCR; TCRdb's copy has only in-frame clones and leaves some out. The sample contains about 270,000 clones, 80% to 90% of which appear only once. Germline V gene sequence: CDR1 MNHEY, CDR2 SMNVEV (reference sequence). With 2 bases clipped from V and 3 bases from J, the junction kept 6 bases outside the gene matches. The CDR3 runs to 16 residues. Sequencing was performed on PBMCs or T cells enriched from blood (not recorded which). This TCR derives from a woman between 18 and 29 years old who had recovered from COVID-19. The rearrangement uses TRBV27 and TRBJ1-5, with TRBD1 identical over 8 bases. This chain's CDR3 is CASSLDHRGDNQPQHF. DNA for the CDR3: TGTGCCAGCAGTTTAGACCACAGGGGGGACAATCAGCCCCAGCATTTT.